Below, 13 T cell receptor beta chains from the same sample are listed, as sequenced in a study of shared clonotypes between healthy human individuals. Using immunoSEQ multiplex PCR, the repertoire was profiled, and TCRdb retains in-frame clones only, with some absent. The table shows over 950,000 clones, with 60% to 85% occurring only once. Sequences were obtained from memory CD4+ T cells from PBMCs. As for subset: CD45RA-negative fraction. All receptors come from a young man in good health. Some clones in this sample may be carry-over from other donors' samples.

The chain combines TRBV6-1 with TRBJ2-2, with unresolved D. With 9 bases removed from V and 0 bases from J, the gap between germline ends came to 11 bases. This CDR3 comprises 14 residues. CDR1 and CDR2 from the germline V gene are MNHNS and SASEGT. The CDR3 region is CASLDRSNTGELFF. The CDR3 bases are TGTGCCAGTCTGGACCGTTCGAACACCGGGGAGCTGTTTTTT.

This clone was observed a few times. This chain joins TRBV18 and TRBJ2-7; 10 bases map to TRBD1. From germline, CDR1 is KGHSH and CDR2 LQKENI. The CDR3 is 13 residues long. V lost 3 bases, J lost 10 bases, and 6 bases stayed unmatched. DNA of the CDR3: TGTGCCAGCTCACCCGGGACAGGGGAGAGACAGTACTTC. This encodes CASSPGTGERQYF.

The chain is built from TRBV7-2 and TRBJ2-7, with TRBD1 matching 7 bases. In germline, CDR1 is SGHTA, CDR2 FQGNSA. There are 14 residues in the CDR3. V dropped 4 bases and J dropped 9; count of bases not matched to a gene: 12. The chain's CDR3 is CASSSGGGLVRQYF. CDR3 sequence (DNA): TGTGCCAGCAGCTCAGGGGGTGGGTTGGTACGGCAGTACTTC.

The rearrangement joins TRBV4-2 to TRBJ1-5; the D is unclear. Germline CDR1 is LGHNA and CDR2 is YNFKEQ. There are 17 residues in the CDR3. The germline V and J ends were trimmed by 1 base and 5 bases, with 18 bases remaining between them. CDR3 region: CASSQANSPGAYQPQHF. The CDR3 DNA follows: TGTGCCAGCAGCCAAGCCAATTCACCGGGAGCGTATCAGCCCCAGCATTTT.

This clone was counted once. V gene TRBV7-3 combines with J gene TRBJ1-5, with D hard to call. Germline CDR1 SGHTA, CDR2 FQGTGA. V was trimmed by 1 base and J by 7 bases, leaving 8 bases between them. The CDR3 has 13 residues. For the CDR3, the DNA is TGTGCCAGCAGCTTAAATCCCGGGCAGCCCCAGCATTTT. Amino acid sequence: CASSLNPGQPQHF.

This clone was seen more than once but under ten times. CDR3 nucleotide sequence: TGCGCCAGCAGCTTGGAGTTGGCGGGAACGGGGGCAGATACGCAGTATTTT. This translates into CASSLELAGTGADTQYF. This rearrangement joins TRBV5-1 to TRBJ2-3, with D perhaps matching TRBD2 (6 bases). CDR1 and CDR2 (germline): SGHRS, YFSETQ. Trimming took off 0 bases at V and 4 bases at J, with 18 bases between the two ends. The CDR3 spans 17 residues.

The rearrangement uses TRBV6-5 and TRBJ2-7; D uncertain. The V gene's germline CDR1 is MNHEY and CDR2 SVGAGI. Deletions cut 0 bases from V and 3 bases from J, with 15 bases between. The length of the CDR3 is 16 residues. CDR3 protein: CASSYSPTPYNYEQYF. For the CDR3, the DNA is TGTGCCAGCAGTTACTCGCCGACTCCTTACAACTACGAGCAGTACTTC.

The chain links TRBV7-2 to TRBJ1-2; no firm D call. V gave up 0 bases and J gave up 2 bases, with 10 bases separating them. This CDR3 region has 15 residues. Germline CDR1 SGHTA, CDR2 FQGNSA. The CDR3 DNA follows: TGTGCCAGCAGCTTAGCGTCTGGGCAAAACTATGGCTACACCTTC. Encoded protein: CASSLASGQNYGYTF.

V gene TRBV5-1 combines with J gene TRBJ2-5; a possible D gene is TRBD2 (5 bases). V lost 4 bases to trimming and J lost 5 bases, with 15 bases between them. The CDR3 loop spans 14 amino acids. Germline V CDR1 and CDR2: SGHRS, YFSETQ. CDR3 residues: CASSTGSGIETQYF. The CDR3 DNA follows: TGCGCCAGCAGCACCGGGTCGGGGATTGAGACCCAGTACTTC.

This clone was detected only a few times. The chain carries TRBV29-1 and TRBJ1-1, with TRBD1 matching 7 bases. J was trimmed by 1 base and V by 3 bases; bases with no gene match: 5. Germline-derived CDR1 and CDR2 are SQVTM and ANQGSEA. The CDR3 totals 14 residues. DNA of the CDR3: TGCAGCGTTGAGTTCAGACAGGGGAACACTGAAGCTTTCTTT. It is translated as CSVEFRQGNTEAFF.

The rearrangement joins TRBV18 to TRBJ1-2; D not resolved. Germline lookup yields CDR1 KGHSH and CDR2 LQKENI. The CDR3 is 13 amino acids. Trimming cost V 3 bases and J 2 bases, with 7 bases left between them. The chain's CDR3 is CASSPGRNYGYTF. The CDR3 DNA sequence: TGTGCCAGCTCACCTGGCAGGAACTATGGCTACACCTTC.

The chain links TRBV20-1 to TRBJ1-1, with D maybe TRBD1 (6 bases). Germline loops: CDR1 DFQATT, CDR2 SNEGSKA (reference sequence). This CDR3 spans 11 amino acids. V was pared by 6 bases and J by 7 bases, with 12 bases between. This chain's CDR3 is CSAGQILEAFF. Here the CDR3 DNA reads TGCAGTGCCGGACAGATCCTTGAAGCTTTCTTT.

This clone was recorded only once. The genes are TRBV28 and TRBJ1-4, with no clear D. Germline lookup yields CDR1 MDHEN and CDR2 SYDVKM. V lost 7 bases, J lost 0 bases, and 12 bases lay in between. The CDR3 runs 15 residues. The CDR3 here is CASMLNGATNEKLFF. In DNA, the CDR3 is TGTGCCAGCATGCTGAACGGTGCAACTAATGAAAAACTGTTTTTT. Full variable domain (rest looked up from reference TRBV28 and TRBJ1-4): DVKVTQSSRYLVKRTGEKVFLECVQDMDHENMFWYRQDPGLGLRLIYFSYDVKMKEKGDIPEGYSVSREKKERFSLILESASTNQTSMYLCASMLNGATNEKLFFGSGTQLSVL.